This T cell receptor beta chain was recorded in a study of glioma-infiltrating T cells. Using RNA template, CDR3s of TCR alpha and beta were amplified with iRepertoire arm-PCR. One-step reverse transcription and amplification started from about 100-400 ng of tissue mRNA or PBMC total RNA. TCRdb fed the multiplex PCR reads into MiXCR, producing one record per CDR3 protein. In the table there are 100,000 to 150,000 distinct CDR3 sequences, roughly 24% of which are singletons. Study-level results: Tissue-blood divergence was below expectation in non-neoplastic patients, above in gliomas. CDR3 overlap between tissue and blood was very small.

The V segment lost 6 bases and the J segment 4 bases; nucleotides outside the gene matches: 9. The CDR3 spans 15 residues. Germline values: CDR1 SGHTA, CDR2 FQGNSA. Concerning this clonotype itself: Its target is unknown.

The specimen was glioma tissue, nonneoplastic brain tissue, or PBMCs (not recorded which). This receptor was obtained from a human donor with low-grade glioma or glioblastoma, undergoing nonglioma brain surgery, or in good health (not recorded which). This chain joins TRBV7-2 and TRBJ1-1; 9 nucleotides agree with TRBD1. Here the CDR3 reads CASSLRGQGSTEAFF. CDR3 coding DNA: TGTGCCAGCAGTTTACGCGGACAGGGGAGCACTGAAGCTTTCTTT.